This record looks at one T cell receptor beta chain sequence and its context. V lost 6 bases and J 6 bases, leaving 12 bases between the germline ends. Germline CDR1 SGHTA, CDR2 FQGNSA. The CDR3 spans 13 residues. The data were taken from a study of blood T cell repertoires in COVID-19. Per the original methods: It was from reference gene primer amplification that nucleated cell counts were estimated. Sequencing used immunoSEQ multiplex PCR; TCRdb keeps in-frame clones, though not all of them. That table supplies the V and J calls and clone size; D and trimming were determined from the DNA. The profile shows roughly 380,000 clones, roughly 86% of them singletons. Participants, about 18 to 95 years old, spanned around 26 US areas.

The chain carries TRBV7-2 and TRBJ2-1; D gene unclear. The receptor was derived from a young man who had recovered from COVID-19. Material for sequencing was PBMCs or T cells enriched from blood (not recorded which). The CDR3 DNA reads TGTGCCAGCAGTCCGCTAGTTACCAATGAGCAGTTCTTC. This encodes CASSPLVTNEQFF.